A selection of T cell receptor beta chains follows, all from one sample in a study of cytomegalovirus exposure and HLA in healthy donors. Measured with immunoSEQ multiplex PCR; TCRdb has only the in-frame clones, and not every one. The repertoire holds over 130,000 clones, with around 81% as singletons. The specimen was PBMCs. The receptors shown here come from a man aged 50-59 years in good health and CMV-seronegative. CDR3s include the opening cysteine and the closing phenylalanine or tryptophan. A D gene is named only where the DNA matches it firmly.

D: TRBD2
V: TRBV7-3
J: TRBJ2-2
CDR3: CASSSMSGAGELFF

D: .
V: TRBV11-3
J: TRBJ2-3
CDR3: CASSFDFRELTDTQYF

D: .
V: TRBV2
J: TRBJ1-5
CDR3: CASSGQNNQPQHF

D: TRBD2
V: TRBV5-1
J: TRBJ2-7
CDR3: CASSSSGSSYEQYF

D: TRBD2
V: TRBV13
J: TRBJ2-3
CDR3: CASSLGTSEPFADTQYF

D: .
V: TRBV19
J: TRBJ1-3
CDR3: CASNKEASGNTIYF

D: TRBD1
V: TRBV7-9
J: TRBJ2-7
CDR3: CASSMGQSKSEQYF

D: .
V: TRBV4-1
J: TRBJ1-1
CDR3: CASSQEWGNTEAFF

D: TRBD2
V: TRBV2
J: .
CDR3: CASRPTSGGTYEQYF

D: .
V: TRBV11-3
J: TRBJ2-5
CDR3: CASSDHRGETQYF

D: TRBD1
V: TRBV2
J: TRBJ2-7
CDR3: CASRRTGDEQYF

D: TRBD1
V: TRBV4-1
J: TRBJ2-2
CDR3: CASSPGTGNTGELFF

D: .
V: TRBV7-2
J: TRBJ2-3
CDR3: CASSLDGGPDTQYF

D: .
V: TRBV5-1
J: TRBJ2-7
CDR3: CASSQGGSYEQYF

D: TRBD2
V: TRBV20-1
J: TRBJ2-5
CDR3: CSGLAKETQYF

D: TRBD2
V: TRBV12-5
J: TRBJ2-1
CDR3: CASGTSSGASSYNEQFF

D: .
V: TRBV7-6
J: TRBJ1-4
CDR3: CASSSLQGSNEKLFF

D: TRBD2
V: TRBV7-8
J: TRBJ2-2
CDR3: CASSPRGAGNTGELFF

D: TRBD2
V: TRBV19
J: TRBJ2-3
CDR3: CASSMTSGIADTQYF

D: .
V: TRBV9
J: TRBJ1-1
CDR3: CASGRVPLENTEAFF

D: TRBD1
V: TRBV11-3
J: TRBJ1-2
CDR3: CASSLRGSRGDGYTF

D: .
V: TRBV28
J: TRBJ1-4
CDR3: CASSRGTEAPFF

D: .
V: TRBV4-1
J: TRBJ1-2
CDR3: CASSQDMRGSEGNYGYTF

D: .
V: TRBV7-2
J: TRBJ2-7
CDR3: CASSLSVLLYEQYF

D: .
V: TRBV5-5
J: TRBJ1-5
CDR3: CASSLDEQGPNSNQPQHF

D: TRBD1
V: TRBV11-3
J: TRBJ1-1
CDR3: CASSLQGTGGVKAFF

D: TRBD1
V: TRBV30
J: TRBJ2-5
CDR3: CAWSPGDRDQETQYF

D: TRBD1
V: TRBV10-2
J: TRBJ2-7
CDR3: CASRRPGGLSEQYF

D: TRBD2
V: TRBV11-3
J: TRBJ2-4
CDR3: CASSSRTSGGAKNIQYF

D: TRBD1
V: TRBV6-5
J: TRBJ1-5
CDR3: CASSYSGQGNQPQHF

D: TRBD1
V: TRBV5-1
J: TRBJ2-1
CDR3: CASSLGVDRVGNEQFF

D: TRBD1
V: TRBV27
J: TRBJ2-7
CDR3: CASSPPRTGGSSYEQYF